This entry lists 6 T cell receptor beta chains sequenced from one sample in a study of blood T cells in healthy people across ages. Sample-barcoded 5' priming and a J-beta primer mix drove a second PCR of 7 to 11 cycles. TCRdb itself ran the 5' RACE reads through MiXCR, one entry per CDR3 protein. The sample lists 1.5 million to 2 million distinct CDR3 sequences, 28% occurring once. The sequencing input was blood. These receptors were taken from a woman aged 25-40 years in good health.

The DNA of the CDR3 is TGTGCCAGCAGCCAAGTGCCTAGCGGGGGACTGGAGCAGTTCTTC. It encodes CASSQVPSGGLEQFF. The V gene is TRBV3-1, the J gene TRBJ2-1; 10 bases agree with TRBD2. The CDR3 is 15 amino acids. Germline CDR1 and CDR2: LGHDT and YNNKEL (reference sequence). V shed 1 base, J shed 10 bases, and the junction held 7 bases outside the gene matches.

With regard to this clonotype: One end of the junction does not line up with germline, which may come from a read error. The chain employs TRBV27 and TRBJ2-1; 8 bases map to TRBD1. CDR1 MNHEY and CDR2 SMNVEV come from the germline V gene (reference sequence). CDR3 length: 14 residues. CDR3 loop: CASSRQGSNNGQFF. CDR3 DNA: TGTGCCAGCAGTCGACAGGGGTCCAACAATGGGCAGTTCTTC.

This clonotype turned up a few times. This chain connects TRBV7-3 to TRBJ2-1; D is unclear. V was shortened by 5 bases and J by 6 bases, with 17 bases between the two germline ends. CDR3 length equals 15 residues. Germline loops: CDR1 SGHTA, CDR2 FQGTGA. The CDR3 region is CASSPGVGVFNEQFF. In DNA form, the CDR3 reads TGTGCCAGCAGCCCTGGGGTAGGCGTCTTCAATGAGCAGTTCTTC.

This chain uses TRBV18 with TRBJ2-1; D remains unclear. The V gene lost 2 bases and the J gene lost 10 bases, with 12 bases spanning the gap. Germline V gene lookup returns CDR1 KGHSH and CDR2 LQKENI. CDR3 size: 13 residues. The CDR3 sequence: CASSPSAVREQFF. The CDR3 nucleotides read TGTGCCAGCTCACCATCGGCGGTGAGGGAGCAGTTCTTC. Full variable domain (rest looked up from reference TRBV18 and TRBJ2-1): NAGVMQNPRHLVRRRGQEARLRCSPMKGHSHVYWYRQLPEEGLKFMVYLQKENIIDESGMPKERFSAEFPKEGPSILRIQQVVRGDSAAYFCASSPSAVREQFFGPGTRLTVL.

This clonotype appeared many times. J is TRBJ2-7 and V is TRBV20-1; 8 nucleotides match TRBD1. J gave up 2 bases and V 5 bases, and 8 bases lay outside the gene matches. The CDR3 is 14 amino acids. The germline gives CDR1 DFQATT, CDR2 SNEGSKA (reference sequence). The CDR3 is CSASRTGRTYEQYF. The DNA for the CDR3 is TGCAGTGCTTCACGGACAGGGAGAACCTACGAGCAGTACTTC.

The chain links TRBV20-1 to TRBJ2-7; D unclear. Trimming pared 1 base from V and 0 bases from J, leaving 16 bases between. This CDR3 comprises 16 residues. The germline V gene has CDR1 DFQATT and CDR2 SNEGSKA (reference sequence). The CDR3 protein is CSARGQRAFPSYEQYF. CDR3 nucleotides: TGCAGTGCTAGAGGACAAAGAGCGTTCCCCTCCTACGAGCAGTACTTC.